This T cell receptor (beta chain) was recovered during a study of CD8 T cells in Susac syndrome. This CDR3 spans 14 amino acids. Trimming left V 2 bases short and J 4 bases short, with 12 bases between. Per the germline V gene, CDR1 is LGHNA and CDR2 is YSLEER. Random hexamers were used to reverse transcribe an amount of about 0.45 to 1 ug RNA. TCRdb recomputed calls from the immunoSEQ multiplex PCR reads with MiXCR, one row per CDR3 protein. The sample has 100,000 to 150,000 distinct CDR3 sequences, 90% to 95% seen once. The TCR was taken from a human donor with Susac syndrome. The sequenced material came from CD8+ T cells from PBMCs. This chain connects TRBV4-3 to TRBJ2-7; the D gene is possibly TRBD1 (5 bases). CDR3 bases: TGCGCCAGCAGCCAAAATAGTAGGGGATACGAGCAGTACTTC. Protein: CASSQNSRGYEQYF.